This TCR beta chain is from a study of CD8 T cells in ankylosing spondylitis. J lost 5 bases, V lost 4 bases, and 10 bases had no gene match. Germline CDR1 is MDHEN and CDR2 is SYDVKM. The CDR3 totals 15 residues. Findings and caveats of the study: Matched ankylosing spondylitis synovial fluid reportedly showed significant enrichment of disease-linked clones.

TCRdb called the 5' RACE reads again in MiXCR, with one record for every CDR3 protein. The sample holds 250,000 to 400,000 distinct CDR3 sequences, roughly 12% seen once. This clonotype occurred many times. Antigen: not known. The sequence was collected from a female donor with ankylosing spondylitis or in good health (not recorded which). The rearrangement links TRBV28 to TRBJ2-5, with 7 bases lining up with TRBD1. The sample was blood, either unsorted or a sorted T cell fraction (not recorded which). The CDR3 protein is CASSSEVTGRETQYF. The CDR3 DNA is TGTGCCAGCAGTTCCGAAGTGACAGGGCGGGAGACCCAGTACTTC.